These T cell receptor beta chains were read from a single sample in a study of a mutant IDH1 vaccine in newly diagnosed glioma. TCRdb's copy holds only in-frame clones and misses some; the assay was immunoSEQ multiplex PCR. Altogether tens of thousands of clones are present, 78% being singletons, with the ten largest covering 6.3%. Their cognate antigens are unknown. This specimen consisted of PBMCs, obtained from a glioma patient whose treatment included an IDH1 peptide vaccine. The receptors were gathered from a woman aged 35 to 49 with glioma. Some clones in this sample may be carry-over from other donors' samples. CDR3s include the opening cysteine and the closing phenylalanine or tryptophan. A D gene is named only where the DNA matches it firmly. Some rows mark clone size as missing; the rest say once, few, many or name a class of expanded clone.

J: TRBJ2-3; D: TRBD2; size: -; V: TRBV10-3; DNA: TGTGCCCTTTCGGTTGGCGGGGGGGTGGATACGCAGTATTTT; CDR3: CALSVGGGVDTQYF
J: TRBJ2-7; D: -; size: -; V: TRBV5-1; DNA: TGCGCCAGCAGCTTGGCCAAGTTTGGGGGGAGCTCCTACGAGCAGTACTTC; CDR3: CASSLAKFGGSSYEQYF
J: TRBJ2-1; D: TRBD2; size: -; V: TRBV2; DNA: TGTGCCACCGGAGCGGGAGGGCCCTACAATGAGCAGTTCTTC; CDR3: CATGAGGPYNEQFF
J: TRBJ2-5; D: -; size: -; V: TRBV19; DNA: TGTGCCAGTAGTATAGGCGGATCTCGACGGGAGACCCAGTACTTC; CDR3: CASSIGGSRRETQYF
J: TRBJ1-2; D: -; size: -; V: TRBV20-1; DNA: TGCAGTGCTAGGGTGACAGGCCGCTTGATATTC; CDR3: CSARVTGRLIF
J: TRBJ2-5; D: TRBD2; size: -; V: TRBV10-3; DNA: TGTGCCATCAGGGCTAGCGGGGGGCAAGAGACCCAGTACTTC; CDR3: CAIRASGGQETQYF
J: TRBJ1-1; D: -; size: -; V: TRBV7-2; DNA: TGTGCCAGCAGCCGCCGTCAGGGACCAGGACGTCCTGAAGCTTTCTTT; CDR3: CASSRRQGPGRPEAFF
J: TRBJ1-5; D: -; size: -; V: TRBV7-8; DNA: TGTGCCAGCGGCGTCTATAGCAATCAGCCCCAGCATTTT; CDR3: CASGVYSNQPQHF
J: TRBJ1-2; D: -; size: -; V: TRBV9; DNA: TGTGCCAGCAGCGCCTTCTCCAGGGAGGGAGGCTATGGCTACACCTTC; CDR3: CASSAFSREGGYGYTF
J: TRBJ1-2; D: -; size: once; V: TRBV29-1; DNA: TGCAGCGTACACGGGGGCAGCTATGGCTACACCTTC; CDR3: CSVHGGSYGYTF
J: TRBJ2-1; D: TRBD2; size: -; V: TRBV4-1; DNA: TGCGCCAGCAGCCAGGGGACTAGCGGGAGAAATGAGCAGTTCTTC; CDR3: CASSQGTSGRNEQFF
J: TRBJ1-5; D: TRBD1; size: few; V: TRBV28; DNA: TGTGCCAGCGCCTCGAAACAGGGGATTCCCAATCAGCCCCAGCATTTT; CDR3: CASASKQGIPNQPQHF
J: TRBJ1-3; D: -; size: once; V: TRBV27; DNA: TGTGCCAGTCGACGCAGGGGCGAAAACACCATATATTTT; CDR3: CASRRRGENTIYF
J: TRBJ2-1; D: -; size: -; V: TRBV18; DNA: TGTGCCAGCTCAACTCTGTTAGGAGAGTACAATGAGCAGTTCTTC; CDR3: CASSTLLGEYNEQFF
J: TRBJ2-7; D: -; size: few; V: TRBV27; DNA: TGTGCCAGCAGTTTAAGATCCTCAATTTCCTACGAGCAGTACTTC; CDR3: CASSLRSSISYEQYF
J: TRBJ2-7; D: -; size: -; V: TRBV7-6; DNA: TGTGCCAGCAGCTTAGGCGCGCAGGGGCGCGGATACGAGCAGTACTTC; CDR3: CASSLGAQGRGYEQYF
J: TRBJ1-2; D: -; size: -; V: TRBV28; DNA: TGTGCCAGCAGTTTTGCCAGGTATGGCTACACCTTC; CDR3: CASSFARYGYTF
J: TRBJ1-2; D: -; size: -; V: TRBV7-3; DNA: TGTGCCAGCAGCTTACCAGGAGACACGGACTATGGCTACACCTTC; CDR3: CASSLPGDTDYGYTF
J: TRBJ1-2; D: -; size: few; V: TRBV28; DNA: TGTGCCAGCGGGGCTAACTATGGCTACACCTTC; CDR3: CASGANYGYTF
J: TRBJ2-3; D: -; size: -; V: TRBV29-1; DNA: TGCAGCATTAGCGCTAGCACAGATACGCAGTATTTT; CDR3: CSISASTDTQYF
J: TRBJ1-1; D: -; size: -; V: TRBV11-2; DNA: TGTGCCAGCACCGGTGGAAGATCCATCACTGAAGCTTTCTTT; CDR3: CASTGGRSITEAFF
J: TRBJ2-2; D: -; size: -; V: TRBV6-5; DNA: TGTGCCAGCAGTTACACTCGGGCCGGGGAGCTGTTTTTT; CDR3: CASSYTRAGELFF
J: TRBJ2-7; D: -; size: -; V: TRBV6-1; DNA: TGTGCCAGCAGTGTCCGACCGGCGGGCTACGAGCAGTACTTC; CDR3: CASSVRPAGYEQYF
J: TRBJ1-3; D: -; size: -; V: TRBV5-5; DNA: TGTGCCAGCAGCTCCCGTGTCGTCCGGGGAAACACCATATATTTT; CDR3: CASSSRVVRGNTIYF
J: TRBJ1-2; D: -; size: -; V: TRBV7-2; DNA: TGTGCCAGCAGCTTAGAGGTAAACCCCAACTATGGCTACACCTTC; CDR3: CASSLEVNPNYGYTF
J: TRBJ2-1; D: TRBD1; size: -; V: TRBV4-1; DNA: TGCGCCAGCAGCCAAGGACAGGGGGCAGAGGAGCAGTTCTTC; CDR3: CASSQGQGAEEQFF
J: TRBJ2-3; D: TRBD2; size: once; V: TRBV19; DNA: TGTGCCAGTAGTCCTGACGGGGGGGGCACCGCGACAGATACGCAGTATTTT; CDR3: CASSPDGGGTATDTQYF
J: TRBJ2-2; D: -; size: -; V: TRBV27; DNA: TGTGCCAGCAGTTACACCGGGGAGCTGTTTTTT; CDR3: CASSYTGELFF
J: TRBJ2-2; D: -; size: -; V: TRBV14; DNA: TGTGCCAGCAGCCAAGATGTCTACCCTGTAGGGGAGCTGTTTTTT; CDR3: CASSQDVYPVGELFF
J: TRBJ1-6; D: -; size: -; V: TRBV5-6; DNA: TGTGCCAGCAGCTTCGACGGGCGGGATAATTCACCCCTCCACTTT; CDR3: CASSFDGRDNSPLHF
J: TRBJ2-2; D: -; size: -; V: TRBV25-1; DNA: TGTGCCAGCAGTGAAGCGAGGGGAAACACCGGGGAGCTGTTTTTT; CDR3: CASSEARGNTGELFF